This TCR beta chain was captured by sequencing in a study of blood T cell repertoires in COVID-19. Profiled with immunoSEQ multiplex PCR; TCRdb holds only in-frame clones, not every one. The sample has around 480,000 clones; approximately 90% are singletons. Participants reported their clinical history, and cohort assignment relied on those reports. Looked up from germline, CDR1 is GTSNPN and CDR2 is SVGIG (reference sequence). The CDR3 spans 20 residues. Deletions cut 0 bases from V and 0 bases from J, with 21 bases between. This clone was seen once. The sequence derives from a woman younger than 35 who had recovered from COVID-19. The J gene is TRBJ1-6, the V gene TRBV30; perhaps TRBD1 as D (5 bases). The sequenced sample was PBMCs or T cells enriched from blood (not recorded which). CDR3 sequence: CAWSVFSGSGGSSYNSPLHF. Written as DNA, the CDR3 is TGTGCCTGGAGTGTATTTTCTGGATCGGGGGGAAGCTCCTATAATTCACCCCTCCACTTT.